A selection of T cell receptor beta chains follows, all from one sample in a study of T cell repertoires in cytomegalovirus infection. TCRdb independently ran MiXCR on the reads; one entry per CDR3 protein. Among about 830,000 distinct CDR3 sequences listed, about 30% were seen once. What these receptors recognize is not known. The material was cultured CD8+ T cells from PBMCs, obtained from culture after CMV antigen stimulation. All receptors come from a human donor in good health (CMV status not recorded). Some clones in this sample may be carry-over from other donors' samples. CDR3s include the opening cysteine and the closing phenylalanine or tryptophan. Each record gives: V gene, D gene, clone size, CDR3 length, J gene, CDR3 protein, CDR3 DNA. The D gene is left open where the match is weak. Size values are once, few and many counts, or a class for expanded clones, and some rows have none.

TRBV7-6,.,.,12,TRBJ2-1,CACSLSGNEQFF,TGTGCCTGCAGCCTCTCCGGCAATGAGCAGTTCTTC
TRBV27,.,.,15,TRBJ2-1,CASIRDGFSYNEQFF,TGTGCCAGCATACGGGACGGATTCTCCTACAATGAGCAGTTCTTC
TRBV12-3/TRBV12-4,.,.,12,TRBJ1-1,CACGAGLTEAFF,TGTGCCTGCGGGGCAGGACTCACTGAAGCTTTCTTT
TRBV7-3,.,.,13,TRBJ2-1,CASSLPGNGEQFF,TGTGCCAGCAGCTTACCAGGGAACGGTGAGCAGTTCTTC
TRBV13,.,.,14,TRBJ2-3,CASSSSEQEDTQYF,TGTGCCAGCAGCTCCTCGGAACAGGAAGATACGCAGTATTTT
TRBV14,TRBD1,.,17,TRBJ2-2,CASSQDGTGIGTGELFF,TGTGCCAGCAGCCAAGATGGGACAGGGATCGGGACCGGGGAGCTGTTTTTT
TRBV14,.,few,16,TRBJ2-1,CASSQDSTSTYNEQFF,TGTGCCAGCAGCCAAGATAGCACGTCCACTTACAATGAGCAGTTCTTC
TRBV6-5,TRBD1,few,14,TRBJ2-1,CASSYRQGKSEQFF,TGTGCCAGCAGTTACCGACAGGGGAAGAGTGAGCAGTTCTTC
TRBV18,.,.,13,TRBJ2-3,CASSSIKTDTQYF,TGTGCCAGCTCATCCATCAAAACAGATACGCAGTATTTT
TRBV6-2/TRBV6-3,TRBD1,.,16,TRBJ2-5,CASSYSGQDLIETQYF,TGTGCCAGCAGTTACTCAGGACAGGACTTAATAGAGACCCAGTACTTC
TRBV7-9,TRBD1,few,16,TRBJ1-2,CASSRPGQGANYGYTF,TGTGCCAGCAGCCGACCGGGACAGGGGGCTAACTATGGCTACACCTTC